The 32 T cell receptor beta chains given below trace back to one sample, sequenced in a study of blood T cells in healthy people across ages. With a J-beta primer mix and a sample-barcoded 5' primer, a second PCR ran about 7 to 12 cycles. A single record per CDR3 protein comes from TCRdb applying MiXCR to the 5' RACE reads. The sample records 800,000 to 950,000 distinct CDR3 sequences, around 49% being singletons. What was sequenced was blood. The origin of the receptors is a man between 25 and 39 years old in good health.

This clonotype turned up a few times. This rearrangement joins TRBV6-2 or TRBV6-3 to TRBJ2-7, with D perhaps TRBD1 (5 bases). V lost 7 bases to trimming and J lost 3 bases, with 16 bases between them. In germline, CDR1 is MNHEY, CDR2 SVGEGT. There are 14 residues in the CDR3. This CDR3 reads CASTTGGNRYEQYF. The CDR3 nucleotides are TGTGCCAGCACCACAGGTGGGAACCGCTACGAGCAGTACTTC.

This clonotype appeared a few times. The chain combines TRBV28 with TRBJ2-2, with TRBD2 identical over 8 bases. CDR3 length: 14 residues. The J segment lost 3 bases and the V segment lost 7 bases, leaving 4 bases of the junction unmatched. Germline V gene data show CDR1 as MDHEN and CDR2 as SYDVKM. The CDR3 here is CASKGTSDTGELFF. In DNA form, the CDR3 reads TGTGCCAGCAAGGGGACTAGTGACACCGGGGAGCTGTTTTTT.

The V and J genes are TRBV20-1 and TRBJ2-5; D possibly corresponds to TRBD1 (5 bases). TRBJ2-7 matches the DNA end more closely, so the J call is doubtful. Per germline, CDR1 DFQATT and CDR2 SNEGSKA (reference sequence). This CDR3 has 13 amino acids. Here the CDR3 reads CSARSGNTYEQYF. DNA of the CDR3: TGCAGTGCTAGATCAGGGAATACCTACGAGCAGTACTTC.

The chain couples TRBV20-1 to TRBJ2-5, with a tentative D call TRBD2 (5 bases). Trimming cost V 0 bases and J 5 bases, with 10 bases left between them. Germline CDR1 reads DFQATT; CDR2 reads SNEGSKA (reference sequence). The CDR3 totals 13 residues. CDR3 in amino acids: CSARDFSGETQYF. CDR3 nucleotide sequence: TGCAGTGCTAGAGATTTTTCGGGGGAGACCCAGTACTTC.

The J gene is TRBJ2-1, the V gene TRBV5-1; D gene uncertain. The CDR3 length is 11 residues. The germline CDR1 and CDR2 sequences are SGHRS and YFSETQ. V was shortened by 4 bases and J by 10 bases, with 9 bases between the two germline ends. The CDR3 nucleotides read TGCGCCAGCAGCGCGGATATAGAGCAGTTCTTC. It yields the protein CASSADIEQFF.

V and J are TRBV28 and TRBJ1-5; D is possibly TRBD1 (6 bases). This CDR3 contains 14 residues. From germline, CDR1 is MDHEN and CDR2 SYDVKM. Trimming cost V 5 bases and J 6 bases, with 14 bases left between them. CDR3 region: CASSVEQGTQPQHF. In DNA, the CDR3 is TGTGCCAGCAGTGTGGAGCAGGGGACTCAGCCCCAGCATTTT.

CDR3 DNA sequence: TGCAGTGCAACCGGGACAGCCTACCGCGATAATGAAAAACTGTTTTTT. This sequence encodes CSATGTAYRDNEKLFF. The V and J genes are TRBV20-1 and TRBJ1-4, with 7 bases aligning to TRBD1. Germline-derived CDR1 and CDR2 are DFQATT and SNEGSKA (reference sequence). The CDR3 runs to 16 residues. The V gene end was trimmed by 6 bases and the J gene end by 4 bases; junction bases not matched to a gene: 14.

Note on this clonotype: Its ends do not fully match the called genes, so a read error is possible. The rearrangement uses TRBV7-8 and TRBJ2-5; no reliable D call. The CDR3 totals 14 residues. Germline assignment: CDR1 SGHVS and CDR2 FQNEAQ. CDR3 sequence reads: CANSLAVTQETQYF. The CDR3 nucleotides read TGTGCCAACAGCTTGGCGGTAACCCAAGAGACCCAGTACTTC.

This clonotype has only a few counts. The J gene is TRBJ1-2, the V gene TRBV6-6; TRBD1 is a possible D gene (5 bases). The CDR3 loop spans 15 amino acids. Germline assignment: CDR1 MNHNY and CDR2 SVGAGI (reference sequence). Trimming took 0 bases from V and 4 from J, leaving 12 bases between them. DNA of the CDR3: TGTGCCAGCAGTTACTCGAATGTAAGGGGCTATGGCTACACCTTC. Amino acid sequence: CASSYSNVRGYGYTF.

Regarding this clonotype: This clone may be a read error of a much larger clone one base away. The chain has TRBV20-1 and TRBJ2-7; 9 bases match TRBD2. The junction had 6 bases not matched to a gene; V was cut back by 3 bases and J by 0 bases. Germline V gene data show CDR1 as DFQATT and CDR2 as SNEGSKA (reference sequence). The CDR3 spans 15 residues. CDR3 loop: CSARRVAGDSYEQYF. Written as DNA, the CDR3 is TGCAGTGCTAGGCGAGTAGCGGGAGACTCCTACGAGCAGTACTTC.

The rearrangement joins TRBV24-1 to TRBJ1-1, with D maybe TRBD1 (5 bases). The CDR3 has 14 amino acids. Trimming pared 4 bases from V and 12 bases from J, leaving 20 bases between. The germline gives CDR1 KGHDR, CDR2 SFDVKD. DNA for the CDR3: TGTGCCACCAGTGACAGCAGGGATACGGGGGGATCTTTCTTT. Its translation is CATSDSRDTGGSFF.

The chain links TRBV5-8 to TRBJ2-1; D may be TRBD1 (6 bases). The CDR3 consists of 16 residues. Germline lookup yields CDR1 SGHTS and CDR2 YDEGEE. V dropped 4 bases and J dropped 9 bases, with 23 bases sitting between them. The CDR3 DNA follows: TGTGCCAGCAGCCCTGGACAGAGAACTCTGAACGGTGAGCAGTTCTTC. The encoded protein is CASSPGQRTLNGEQFF. The full variable domain, rest sourced from reference TRBV5-8 and TRBJ2-1, is EAGVTQSPTHLIKTRGQQATLRCSPISGHTSVYWYQQALGLGLQFLLWYDEGEERNRGNFPPRFSGRQFPNYSSELNVNALELEDSALYLCASSPGQRTLNGEQFFGPGTRLTVL.

This clonotype occurred a few times. CDR3 sequence reads: CASSLDLQPQHF. CDR3 sequence (DNA): TGTGCCAGCAGCTTAGATCTTCAGCCCCAGCATTTT. V and J are TRBV7-9 and TRBJ1-5; D is unresolved. V was cut by 1 base and J by 6 bases, with 4 bases left in between. The CDR3 is 12 residues long. Looked up from germline, CDR1 is SEHNR and CDR2 is FQNEAQ (reference sequence). Based on the CDR3 plus reference TRBV7-9 and TRBJ1-5, the full variable domain is DTGVSQNPRHKITKRGQNVTFRCDPISEHNRLYWYRQTLGQGPEFLTYFQNEAQLEKSRLLSDRFSAERPKGSFSTLEIQRTEQGDSAMYLCASSLDLQPQHFGDGTRLSIL.

The V call is TRBV7-2, the J call TRBJ2-6; the D gene could be TRBD1 or TRBD2 (5 bases each). The germline V and J ends were trimmed by 8 bases and 0 bases, with 14 bases remaining between them. This CDR3 contains 16 residues. Germline V gene lookup returns CDR1 SGHTA and CDR2 FQGNSA. As DNA, the CDR3 is TGTGCCAGCGCACCGGGACGAAACTCTGGGGCCAACGTCCTGACTTTC. Translation: CASAPGRNSGANVLTF. The whole variable domain, filled in from reference TRBV7-2 and TRBJ2-6, reads GAGVSQSPSNKVTEKGKDVELRCDPISGHTALYWYRQSLGQGLEFLIYFQGNSAPDKSGLPSDRFSAERTGGSVSTLTIQRTQQEDSAVYLCASAPGRNSGANVLTFGAGSRLTVL.

The rearrangement uses TRBV7-4 and TRBJ1-5; D possibly corresponds to TRBD1 (5 bases). V shed 0 bases and J shed 6 bases, with 9 bases lying between them. This CDR3 contains 14 residues. Germline CDR1 and CDR2: SGHVT and SQSDAQ. CDR3 residues: CASSLARVAQPQHF. The CDR3 DNA sequence: TGTGCCAGCAGCTTAGCCAGGGTGGCTCAGCCCCAGCATTTT.

This chain joins TRBV7-9 and TRBJ2-1; the D gene could be TRBD1 or TRBD2 (6 bases each). The V end was cut by 8 bases, the J end by 3 bases, with 20 bases between. The CDR3 consists of 16 residues. CDR1 is SEHNR, CDR2 FQNEAQ, per germline (reference sequence). The CDR3, as DNA: TGTGCCAGCTCCAACCGTGGGGGGCACCTCTACAATGAGCAGTTCTTC. As protein: CASSNRGGHLYNEQFF.

The chain has TRBV6-5 and TRBJ1-5; D unresolved. Germline CDR1 MNHEY, CDR2 SVGAGI. CDR3 length: 13 residues. V lost 5 bases, J lost 1 base, and 6 bases lay in between. CDR3 sequence reads: CASSDGSNQPQHF. The CDR3 nucleotides are TGTGCCAGCAGTGACGGAAGCAATCAGCCCCAGCATTTT.

The V and J genes are TRBV6-1 and TRBJ1-2; D gene ambiguous. Germline CDR1 and CDR2: MNHNS and SASEGT. The CDR3 is made up of 12 amino acids. Trimming pared 5 bases from V and 8 bases from J, leaving 12 bases between. DNA of the CDR3: TGTGCCAGCAGTCAAACGATGGGAGGCTACACCTTC. It yields the protein CASSQTMGGYTF.

This chain uses TRBV5-1 with TRBJ1-2, with TRBD1 as a possible D gene (5 bases). Trimming pared 4 bases from V and 4 bases from J, leaving 14 bases between. Germline V gene lookup returns CDR1 SGHRS and CDR2 YFSETQ. This CDR3 has 14 amino acids. The CDR3 DNA sequence: TGCGCCAGCAGCCCGTCCGACAGTCTCTATGGCTACACCTTC. Translating gives CASSPSDSLYGYTF.

This clonotype was recorded many times. The V and J genes are TRBV5-1 and TRBJ1-5; no firm D call. The V gene lost 4 bases and the J gene lost 4 bases, with 15 bases spanning the gap. Germline CDR1 SGHRS, CDR2 YFSETQ. This CDR3 region has 15 residues. CDR3 bases: TGCGCCAGCAGCCTCAGCAGCGGCACTAATCAGCCCCAGCATTTT. This encodes CASSLSSGTNQPQHF.

The V and J genes are TRBV7-2 and TRBJ2-7; TRBD2 agrees at 10 bases. J gave up 1 base and V 4 bases, and 7 bases lay outside the gene matches. The CDR3 runs 16 residues. The V gene's germline CDR1 is SGHTA and CDR2 FQGNSA. DNA for the CDR3: TGTGCCAGCAGCTCCTGGACTAGCGGAACATCCTACGAGCAGTACTTC. As protein: CASSSWTSGTSYEQYF.

The CDR3 coding sequence is TGTGCTAGTGGTTTGACTAGCTCTCTTGCAGATACGCAGTATTTT. It encodes CASGLTSSLADTQYF. This chain links TRBV12-5 with TRBJ2-3; TRBD2 is a possible D gene (6 bases). Trimming cost V 2 bases and J 4 bases, with 13 bases left between them. This CDR3 comprises 15 residues. The germline gives CDR1 LGHNT, CDR2 FRNRAP.

This clonotype was seen a handful of times. The V and J genes are TRBV5-1 and TRBJ2-5; D perhaps matches TRBD1 (5 bases). CDR3 length: 14 amino acids. The V and J ends lost 4 bases and 2 bases respectively, with 12 bases between them. From germline, CDR1 is SGHRS and CDR2 YFSETQ. CDR3 sequence: CASSAGHEQETQYF. CDR3 bases: TGCGCCAGCAGCGCTGGACATGAACAAGAGACCCAGTACTTC.

V is TRBV6-2 or TRBV6-3 and J is TRBJ2-7, with 9 bases fitting TRBD1. In germline, CDR1 is MNHEY, CDR2 SVGEGT. The CDR3 has 16 amino acids. With 5 bases clipped from V and 3 bases from J, the junction kept 11 bases outside the gene matches. CDR3 loop: CASSDPTGTGNYEQYF. The CDR3 nucleotides read TGTGCCAGCAGTGACCCAACCGGGACAGGGAACTACGAGCAGTACTTC.

This clonotype was seen a single time. The chain employs TRBV30 and TRBJ1-5; tentative D call: TRBD1 (6 bases). V was cut by 0 bases and J by 3 bases, with 9 bases left in between. Germline CDR1 reads GTSNPN; CDR2 reads SVGIG (reference sequence). The CDR3 has 14 amino acids. CDR3 protein: CAWSVGTINQPQHF. In DNA, the CDR3 is TGTGCCTGGAGTGTCGGGACAATCAATCAGCCCCAGCATTTT. Drawing the rest from reference TRBV30 and TRBJ1-5, the complete variable domain is SQTIHQWPATLVQPVGSPLSLECTVEGTSNPNLYWYRQAAGRGLQLLFYSVGIGQISSEVPQNLSASRPQDRQFILSSKKLLLSDSGFYLCAWSVGTINQPQHFGDGTRLSIL.

V gene TRBV6-5 combines with J gene TRBJ2-1; D possibly matches TRBD1 or TRBD2 (7 bases each). This CDR3 comprises 16 residues. Trimming stripped 0 bases from V and 5 bases from J, with 14 bases between. Per germline, CDR1 MNHEY and CDR2 SVGAGI. The CDR3 DNA follows: TGTGCCAGCAGTTACTCGAGGCAGGGGGGGAACAATGAGCAGTTCTTC. Encoded protein: CASSYSRQGGNNEQFF.

The chain recombines TRBV28 with TRBJ1-2, with no clear D. V lost 6 bases and J 3 bases, leaving 17 bases between the germline ends. Germline V gene sequence: CDR1 MDHEN, CDR2 SYDVKM. This CDR3 region has 15 residues. This CDR3 reads CASRPSGYGDYGYTF. The DNA for the CDR3 is TGTGCCAGCAGACCCTCCGGGTATGGAGACTATGGCTACACCTTC.

The V gene is TRBV5-5, the J gene TRBJ2-2, with 7 nucleotides matching TRBD1. The germline CDR1 and CDR2 sequences are SGHKS and YYEKEE (reference sequence). V dropped 5 bases and J dropped 5; count of bases not matched to a gene: 9. The CDR3 has 15 amino acids. The CDR3 sequence: CASSPWDSLTGELFF. The CDR3 bases are TGTGCCAGCAGTCCCTGGGACAGTCTTACCGGGGAGCTGTTTTTT.

About this clonotype itself: An end of the junction does not agree with germline; a read error may underlie this. The V and J genes are TRBV11-3 and TRBJ2-5; either TRBD1 or TRBD2 may supply D (5 bases each). The CDR3 totals 14 residues. Germline V gene lookup returns CDR1 SGHNT and CDR2 YENEEA. The CDR3 DNA reads TGTGCCAGCAGCGCCGCTGAGGGGCGAGAGACCCAGTATTTC. Translation: CASSAAEGRETQYF. The full variable domain, rest sourced from reference TRBV11-3 and TRBJ2-5, is EAGVVQSPRYKIIEKKQPVAFWCNPISGHNTLYWYLQNLGQGPELLIRYENEEAVDDSQLPKDRFSAERLKGVDSTLKIQPAELGDSAVYLCASSAAEGRETQYFGPGTRLLVL.

This chain links TRBV5-1 with TRBJ1-1; a possible D gene is TRBD1 (5 bases). The germline V gene encodes CDR1 SGHRS and CDR2 YFSETQ. The V end lost 5 bases, the J end lost 1 base, and 18 bases lay between the germline ends. The length of the CDR3 is 16 residues. CDR3 amino acids: CASSPDPGTTNTEAFF. In DNA form, the CDR3 reads TGCGCCAGCAGTCCGGACCCTGGGACGACGAACACTGAAGCTTTCTTT.

Worth noting for this clonotype: At one end, the junction sequence differs from germline, possibly due to a read error. The rearrangement links TRBV3-1 to TRBJ2-7, with TRBD2 matching 11 bases. The CDR3 is 14 residues long. Per the germline V gene, CDR1 is LGHDT and CDR2 is YNNKEL (reference sequence). DNA of the CDR3: TGTGCCTGCAGCCAACTAGCGGGGGTTTACGAGCAGTACTTC. Translated, it gives CACSQLAGVYEQYF.

The rearrangement links TRBV2 to TRBJ1-5; 9 bases match TRBD1. Germline loops: CDR1 SNHLY, CDR2 FYNNEI. V was clipped by 6 bases and J by 5 bases; unmatched bases: 11. CDR3 length: 16 residues. The DNA for the CDR3 is TGTGCCAGCAGGACCCGGGACAGGGATTGGGATCAGCCCCAGCATTTT. Translated, it gives CASRTRDRDWDQPQHF.